The present T cell receptor (beta chain) was sequenced within a study of blood T cell repertoires in COVID-19. Trimming pared 3 bases from V and 4 bases from J, leaving 10 bases between. The CDR3 has 14 residues. Germline V lookup: CDR1 LNHDA, CDR2 SQIVND (reference sequence). This clone is a singleton in its sample. TCRdb's table, derived via immunoSEQ multiplex PCR, lists solely in-frame clones and lacks some. The sample has fewer than 100,000 clones; around 75% are singletons. The TCR was taken from an older man with acute or convalescent COVID-19. The sequencing input was peripheral blood. The J gene is TRBJ1-3, the V gene TRBV19; D remains unclear. CDR3 in amino acids: CASSISQPGNTIYF. DNA for the CDR3: TGTGCCAGTAGTATCTCACAGCCCGGAAACACCATATATTTT.